This entry lists 9 T cell receptor beta chains sequenced from one sample in a study of spatial heterogeneity in lung cancer. Time point noted: sample taken at primary tumor resection. The sequenced material consisted of unsorted whole RNA from tumor, nontumor lung or frozen PBMC. A single record per CDR3 protein comes from TCRdb applying MiXCR to the 5' RACE reads. The sample lists about 21,000 distinct CDR3 sequences; about 4.7% were seen once. Material: PBMCs, obtained at surgery. Receptors were obtained from a male donor with early-stage non-small cell lung cancer.

V and J are TRBV9 and TRBJ2-1; TRBD2 matches 7 bases. The V and J ends lost 3 bases and 5 bases, in that order; junction bases with no gene match: 8. The CDR3 has 15 residues. The germline CDR1 and CDR2 sequences are SGDLS and YYNGEE. The DNA of the CDR3 is TGTGCCAGCAGCGAGGCGGGAGCGGGTCACAATGAGCAGTTCTTC. Its protein product is CASSEAGAGHNEQFF. Filled out from reference TRBV9 and TRBJ2-1, the complete variable domain reads DSGVTQTPKHLITATGQRVTLRCSPRSGDLSVYWYQQSLDQGLQFLIQYYNGEERAKGNILERFSAQQFPDLHSELNLSSLELGDSALYFCASSEAGAGHNEQFFGPGTRLTVL.

This clonotype was observed many times. The chain couples TRBV7-9 to TRBJ1-2; D is undetermined. CDR1 SEHNR and CDR2 FQNEAQ come from the germline V gene (reference sequence). This CDR3 is 14 amino acids long. V was clipped by 0 bases and J by 10 bases, with 15 bases between them. The DNA for the CDR3 is TGTGCCAGCAGCTTAGCGCCGGAGCATTGGGTCTACACCTTC. This translates into CASSLAPEHWVYTF.

The chain couples TRBV20-1 to TRBJ2-7; D may be TRBD2 (6 bases). V shed 2 bases and J shed 6 bases, with 23 bases lying between them. The length of the CDR3 is 16 residues. The germline V gene has CDR1 DFQATT and CDR2 SNEGSKA (reference sequence). DNA of the CDR3: TGCAGTGCTAGACCCCGTCACGGGGGTACGGAGGCCGAGCAGTACTTC. It translates to CSARPRHGGTEAEQYF.

This clonotype was seen at least ten times. The chain recombines TRBV6-6 with TRBJ1-1; D is unresolved. Trimming removed 6 bases from V and 4 bases from J, with 9 bases in between. The CDR3 totals 12 residues. Germline V CDR1 and CDR2: MNHNY, SVGAGI (reference sequence). The CDR3 nucleotides read TGTGCCAGCAGGCTCGCCGGCACTGAAGCTTTCTTT. It is translated as CASRLAGTEAFF.

The rearrangement links TRBV6-8 to TRBJ2-7; D remains ambiguous. Germline V gene data show CDR1 as MNHGY and CDR2 as SAAAGT. Trimming pared 5 bases from V and 5 bases from J, leaving 13 bases between. The CDR3 extends over 13 amino acids. DNA of the CDR3: TGTGCCAGCAGTGTACACAAAGGCGACGAGCAGTACTTC. Encoded protein: CASSVHKGDEQYF.

This clonotype was detected many times. The chain links TRBV6-2 or TRBV6-3 to TRBJ2-2; TRBD2 matches at 10 bases. The CDR3 consists of 15 residues. Per germline, CDR1 MNHEY and CDR2 SVGEGT. After removal of 3 bases from V and 4 bases from J, the junction contained 2 bases not matched to a gene. This CDR3 is CASSYSGRITGELFF. The DNA of the CDR3 is TGTGCCAGCAGTTATAGCGGGAGGATCACCGGGGAGCTGTTTTTT.

This clonotype came up many times. The V and J genes are TRBV7-2 and TRBJ2-5; D not certain. Trimming removed 5 bases from V and 0 bases from J, with 16 bases in between. CDR1 is SGHTA and CDR2 is FQGNSA in the germline V gene. This CDR3 spans 16 amino acids. The CDR3 loop is CASSPPGRLNQETQYF. The CDR3 bases are TGTGCCAGCAGCCCCCCCGGAAGACTGAACCAAGAGACCCAGTACTTC.

This clonotype was seen repeatedly, ten times or more. The chain links TRBV4-3 to TRBJ2-2; D unresolved. CDR3 length: 16 residues. Per the germline V gene, CDR1 is LGHNA and CDR2 is YSLEER. V lost 1 base and J 1 base, leaving 10 bases between the germline ends. CDR3: CASSQVVRLNTGELFF. CDR3 coding DNA: TGCGCCAGCAGCCAAGTAGTAAGGCTGAACACCGGGGAGCTGTTTTTT.

This clonotype was observed a few times. This chain connects TRBV18 to TRBJ1-5; tentatively, D is TRBD1 (6 bases). The CDR3 runs to 15 residues. CDR1 and CDR2 from the germline V gene are KGHSH and LQKENI. The V gene lost 5 bases and the J gene lost 4 bases, with 15 bases spanning the gap. Written as DNA, the CDR3 is TGTGCCAGCTCAAGTGACGCAGGGGCGAATCAGCCCCAGCATTTT. Translation: CASSSDAGANQPQHF.